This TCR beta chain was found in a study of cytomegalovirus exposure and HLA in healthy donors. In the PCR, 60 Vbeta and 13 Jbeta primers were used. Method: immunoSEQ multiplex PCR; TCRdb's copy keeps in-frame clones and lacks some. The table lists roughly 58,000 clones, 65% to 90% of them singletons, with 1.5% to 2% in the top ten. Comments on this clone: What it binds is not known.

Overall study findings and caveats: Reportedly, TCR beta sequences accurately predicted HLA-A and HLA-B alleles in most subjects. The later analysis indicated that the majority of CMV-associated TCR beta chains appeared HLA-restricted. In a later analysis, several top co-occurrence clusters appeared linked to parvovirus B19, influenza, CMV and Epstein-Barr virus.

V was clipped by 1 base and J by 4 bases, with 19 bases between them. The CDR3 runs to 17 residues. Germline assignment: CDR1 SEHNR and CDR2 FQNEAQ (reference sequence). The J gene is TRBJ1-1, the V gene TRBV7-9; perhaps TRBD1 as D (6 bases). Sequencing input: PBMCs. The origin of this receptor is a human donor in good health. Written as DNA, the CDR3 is TGTGCCAGCAGCTTAGGGCGAGTGGGGGCTGGGGGCACTGAAGCTTTCTTT. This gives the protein CASSLGRVGAGGTEAFF.